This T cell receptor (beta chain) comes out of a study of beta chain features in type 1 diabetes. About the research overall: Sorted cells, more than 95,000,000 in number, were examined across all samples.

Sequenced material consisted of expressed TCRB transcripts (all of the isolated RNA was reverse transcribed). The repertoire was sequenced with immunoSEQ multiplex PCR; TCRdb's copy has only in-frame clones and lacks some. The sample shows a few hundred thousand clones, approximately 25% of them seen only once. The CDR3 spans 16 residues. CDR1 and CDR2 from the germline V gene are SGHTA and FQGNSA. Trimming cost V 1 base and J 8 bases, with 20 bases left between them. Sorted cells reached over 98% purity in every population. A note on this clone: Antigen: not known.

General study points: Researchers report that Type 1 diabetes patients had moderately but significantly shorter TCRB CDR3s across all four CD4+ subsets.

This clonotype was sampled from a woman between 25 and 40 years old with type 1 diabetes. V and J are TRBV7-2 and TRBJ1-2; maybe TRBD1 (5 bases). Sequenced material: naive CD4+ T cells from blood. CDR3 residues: CASSLVGGIQRRGYTF. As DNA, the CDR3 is TGTGCCAGCAGCTTAGTCGGGGGGATACAGCGGAGGGGCTACACCTTC.